The clone carrying this T cell receptor beta chain occurred a few times. The sample originates from a study of blood T cell repertoires in COVID-19. On the study more broadly: Whether acute or convalescent, the COVID-19 samples came from the United States, Italy and Spain.

Under the authors' procedure: Reference gene primer amplification in the assay estimated nucleated cell counts. TCRdb's copy holds only in-frame clones and misses some; the assay was immunoSEQ multiplex PCR. D and trimming come from the DNA, and the V and J calls and clone size come from that table. The sample carries 100,000 to 150,000 clones, approximately 80% recorded once. CDR1 is KGHSH and CDR2 is LQKENI in the germline V gene. The CDR3 length is 15 residues. Trimming removed 4 bases from V and 6 bases from J, with 15 bases in between. The gene calls are TRBV18 and TRBJ1-4; weak D call: TRBD1 (5 bases). Sequenced: peripheral blood. This clonotype was sampled from a woman aged 50 to 65 with acute or convalescent COVID-19. In DNA, the CDR3 is TGTGCCAGCTCACGAACGGGACTGATGGATGAAAAACTGTTTTTT. Its protein is CASSRTGLMDEKLFF.